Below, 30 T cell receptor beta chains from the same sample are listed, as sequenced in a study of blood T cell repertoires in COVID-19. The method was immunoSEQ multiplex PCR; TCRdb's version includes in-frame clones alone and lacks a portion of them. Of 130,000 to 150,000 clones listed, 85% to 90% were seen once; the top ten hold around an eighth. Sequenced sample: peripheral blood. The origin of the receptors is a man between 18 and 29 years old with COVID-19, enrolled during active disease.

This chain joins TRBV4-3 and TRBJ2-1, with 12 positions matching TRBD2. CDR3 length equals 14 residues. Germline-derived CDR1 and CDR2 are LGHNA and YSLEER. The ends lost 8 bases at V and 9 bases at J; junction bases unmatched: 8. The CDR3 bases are TGCGCCAGCTCAACTAGGACTAGCGGGATTGAGCAGTTCTTC. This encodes CASSTRTSGIEQFF.

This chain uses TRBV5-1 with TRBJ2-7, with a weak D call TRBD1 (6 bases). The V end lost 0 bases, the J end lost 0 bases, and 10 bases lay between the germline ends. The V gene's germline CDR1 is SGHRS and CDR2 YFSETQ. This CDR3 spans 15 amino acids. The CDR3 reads CASSLVRDNSYEQYF. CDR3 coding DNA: TGCGCCAGCAGCTTGGTCCGGGACAACTCCTACGAGCAGTACTTC.

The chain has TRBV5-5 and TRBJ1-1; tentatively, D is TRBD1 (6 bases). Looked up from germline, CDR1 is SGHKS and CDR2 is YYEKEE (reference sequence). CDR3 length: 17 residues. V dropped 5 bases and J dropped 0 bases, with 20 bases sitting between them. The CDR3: CASRDGTPFLVNTEAFF. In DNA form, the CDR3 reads TGTGCCAGCAGGGATGGGACACCTTTTTTGGTGAACACTGAAGCTTTCTTT.

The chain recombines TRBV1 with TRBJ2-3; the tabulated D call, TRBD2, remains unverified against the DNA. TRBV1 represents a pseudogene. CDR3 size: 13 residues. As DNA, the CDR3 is TGCACCAGCAGCCAAGAGCGGGGGGATACGCAGTATTTT. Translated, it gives CTSSQERGDTQYF.

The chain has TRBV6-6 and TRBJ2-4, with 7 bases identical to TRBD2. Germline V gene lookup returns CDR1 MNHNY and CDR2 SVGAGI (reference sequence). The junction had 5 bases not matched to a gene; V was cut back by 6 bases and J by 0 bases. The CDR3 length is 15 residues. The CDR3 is CASSRAGLAKNIQYF. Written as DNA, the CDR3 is TGTGCCAGCAGCAGAGCGGGGTTAGCCAAAAACATTCAGTACTTC.

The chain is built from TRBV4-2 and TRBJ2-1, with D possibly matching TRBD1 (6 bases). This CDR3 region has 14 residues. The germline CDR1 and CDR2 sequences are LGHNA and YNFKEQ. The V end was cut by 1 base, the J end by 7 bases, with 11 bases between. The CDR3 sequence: CASSQGAGDNEQFF. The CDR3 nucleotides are TGTGCCAGCAGCCAAGGGGCAGGGGATAATGAGCAGTTCTTC.

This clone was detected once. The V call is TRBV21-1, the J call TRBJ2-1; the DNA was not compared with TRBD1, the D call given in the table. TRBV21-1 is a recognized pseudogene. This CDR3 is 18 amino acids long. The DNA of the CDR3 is TGTGCCAGCAGCAAAGTTCTACAGGGGAAGAGCTCCTACAATGAGCAGTTCTTC. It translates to CASSKVLQGKSSYNEQFF.

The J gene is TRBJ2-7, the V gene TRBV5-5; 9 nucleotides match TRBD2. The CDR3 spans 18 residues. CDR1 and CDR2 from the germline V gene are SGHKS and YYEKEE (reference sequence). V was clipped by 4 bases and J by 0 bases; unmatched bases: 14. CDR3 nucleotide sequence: TGTGCCAGCAGCATGGGGGGTTTTAGCGGGAGTAGCTCCTACGAGCAGTACTTC. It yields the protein CASSMGGFSGSSSYEQYF.

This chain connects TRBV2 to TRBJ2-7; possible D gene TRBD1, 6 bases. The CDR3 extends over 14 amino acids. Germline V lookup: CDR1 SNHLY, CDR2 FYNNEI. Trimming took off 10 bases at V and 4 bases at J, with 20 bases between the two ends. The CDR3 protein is CATWTVSDAYEQYF. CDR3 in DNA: TGTGCCACCTGGACAGTTTCGGATGCATACGAGCAGTACTTC.

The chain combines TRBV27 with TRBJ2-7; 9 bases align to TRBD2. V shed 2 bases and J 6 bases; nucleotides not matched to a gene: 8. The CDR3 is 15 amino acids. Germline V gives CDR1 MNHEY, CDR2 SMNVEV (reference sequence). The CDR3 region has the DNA TGTGCCAGCAGTTTAGCGGCGGGAGGGGGGCGCGAGCAGTACTTC. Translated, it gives CASSLAAGGGREQYF.

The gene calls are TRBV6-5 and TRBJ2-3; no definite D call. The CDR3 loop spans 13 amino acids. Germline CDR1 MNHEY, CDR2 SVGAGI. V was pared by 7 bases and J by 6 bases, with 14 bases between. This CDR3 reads CASTRHDTDTQYF. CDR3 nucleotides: TGTGCCAGCACCCGACACGACACCGATACGCAGTATTTT.

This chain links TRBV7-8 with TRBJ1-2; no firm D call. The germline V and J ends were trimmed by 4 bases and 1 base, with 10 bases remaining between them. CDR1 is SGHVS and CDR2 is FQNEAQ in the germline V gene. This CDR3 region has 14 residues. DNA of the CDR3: TGTGCCAGCAGCTCCCGGGTAGATAACTATGGCTACACCTTC. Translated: CASSSRVDNYGYTF.

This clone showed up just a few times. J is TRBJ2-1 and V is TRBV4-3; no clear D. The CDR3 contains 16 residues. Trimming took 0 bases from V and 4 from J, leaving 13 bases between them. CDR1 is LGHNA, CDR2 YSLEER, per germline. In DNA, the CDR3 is TGCGCCAGCAGCCAAGAACCGAGGCAGCTGTACAATGAGCAGTTCTTC. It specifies CASSQEPRQLYNEQFF.

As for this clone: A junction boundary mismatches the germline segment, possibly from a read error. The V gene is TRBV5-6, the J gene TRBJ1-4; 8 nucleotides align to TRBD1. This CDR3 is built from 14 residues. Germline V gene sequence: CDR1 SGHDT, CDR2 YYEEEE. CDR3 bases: TGTGCCAGCAGCTTCAGGGGGCCGGGGGAAAAACTGCTTTTT. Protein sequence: CASSFRGPGEKLLF.

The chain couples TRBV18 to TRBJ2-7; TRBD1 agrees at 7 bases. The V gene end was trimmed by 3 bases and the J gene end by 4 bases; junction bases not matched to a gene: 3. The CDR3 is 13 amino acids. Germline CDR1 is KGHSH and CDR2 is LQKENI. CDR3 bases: TGTGCCAGCTCACCCCAGGGGGTGTACGAGCAGTACTTC. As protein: CASSPQGVYEQYF.

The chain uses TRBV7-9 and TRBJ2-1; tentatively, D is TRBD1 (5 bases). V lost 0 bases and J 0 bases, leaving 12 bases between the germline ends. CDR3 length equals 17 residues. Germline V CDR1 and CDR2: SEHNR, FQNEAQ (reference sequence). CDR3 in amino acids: CASSLARAGISYNEQFF. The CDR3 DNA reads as TGTGCCAGCAGCTTAGCTCGCGCAGGGATCTCCTACAATGAGCAGTTCTTC.

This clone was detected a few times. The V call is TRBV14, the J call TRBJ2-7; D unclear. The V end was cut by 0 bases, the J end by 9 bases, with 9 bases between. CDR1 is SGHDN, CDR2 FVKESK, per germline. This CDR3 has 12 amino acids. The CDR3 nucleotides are TGTGCCAGCAGCCAAGATCGCCGGAGGCAGTACTTC. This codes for CASSQDRRRQYF.

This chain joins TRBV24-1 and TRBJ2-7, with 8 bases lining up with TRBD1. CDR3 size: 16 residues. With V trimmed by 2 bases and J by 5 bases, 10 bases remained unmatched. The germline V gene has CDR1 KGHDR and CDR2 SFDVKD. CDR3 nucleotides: TGTGCCACCAGTGATTCGCGGAGACAGGGGTTGGACGAGCAGTACTTC. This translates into CATSDSRRQGLDEQYF.

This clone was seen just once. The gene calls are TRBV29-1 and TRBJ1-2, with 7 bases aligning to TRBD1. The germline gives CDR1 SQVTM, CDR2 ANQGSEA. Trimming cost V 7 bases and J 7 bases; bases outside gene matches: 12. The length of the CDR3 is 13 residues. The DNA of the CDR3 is TGCAGCGCGACAGGGCGTGAAACGGCTGGCTACACCTTC. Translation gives CSATGRETAGYTF.

Here the CDR3 DNA reads TGTGCCAGCAGCGTTACTAGCGGAGGGAACTCCTACGAGCAGTACTTC. It yields the protein CASSVTSGGNSYEQYF. The J gene is TRBJ2-7, the V gene TRBV9, with 8 bases fitting TRBD2. The CDR3 loop spans 16 amino acids. The germline V gene encodes CDR1 SGDLS and CDR2 YYNGEE. The V gene end was trimmed by 2 bases and the J gene end by 0 bases; junction bases not matched to a gene: 7.

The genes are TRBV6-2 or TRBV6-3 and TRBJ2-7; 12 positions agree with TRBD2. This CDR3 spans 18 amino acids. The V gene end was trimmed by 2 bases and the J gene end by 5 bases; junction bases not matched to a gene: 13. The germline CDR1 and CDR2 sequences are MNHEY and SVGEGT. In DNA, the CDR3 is TGTGCCAGCAGTTACGTGGGACTAGCGGGTCCCGGGGTGAACGAGCAGTACTTC. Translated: CASSYVGLAGPGVNEQYF.

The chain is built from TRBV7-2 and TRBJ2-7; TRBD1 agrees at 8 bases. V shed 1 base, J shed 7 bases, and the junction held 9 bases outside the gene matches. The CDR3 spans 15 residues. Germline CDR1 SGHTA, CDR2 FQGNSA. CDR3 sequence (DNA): TGTGCCAGCAGCTTAGGGAGACAGGGGCAGGGGGAGCAGTACTTC. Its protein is CASSLGRQGQGEQYF.

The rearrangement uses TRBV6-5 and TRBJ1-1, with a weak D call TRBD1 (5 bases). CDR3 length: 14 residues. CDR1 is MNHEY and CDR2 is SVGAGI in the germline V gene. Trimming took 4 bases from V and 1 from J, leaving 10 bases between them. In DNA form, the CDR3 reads TGTGCCAGCAGTTCTCTGGACAAGAACACTGAAGCTTTCTTT. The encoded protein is CASSSLDKNTEAFF.

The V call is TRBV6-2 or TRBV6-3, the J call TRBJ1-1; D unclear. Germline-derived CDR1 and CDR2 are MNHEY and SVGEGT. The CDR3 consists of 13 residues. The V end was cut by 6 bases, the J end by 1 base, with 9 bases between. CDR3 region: CASRPPGNTEAFF. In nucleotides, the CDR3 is TGTGCCAGCAGACCTCCAGGGAACACTGAAGCTTTCTTT.

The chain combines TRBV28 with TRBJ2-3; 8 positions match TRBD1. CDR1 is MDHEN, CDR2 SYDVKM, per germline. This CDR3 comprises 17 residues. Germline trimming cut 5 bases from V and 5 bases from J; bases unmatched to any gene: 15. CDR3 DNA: TGTGCCAGCAGTCCGATGGCACCGGGACAGGCGGAAGATACGCAGTATTTT. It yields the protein CASSPMAPGQAEDTQYF.

CDR3 DNA sequence: TGTGCCAGCAGCGTAGGTGGCGGGAGGAGCGAGCAGTACTTC. Translating it yields CASSVGGGRSEQYF. The rearrangement links TRBV9 to TRBJ2-7, with 8 bases fitting TRBD2. The CDR3 runs to 14 residues. V was clipped by 0 bases and J by 6 bases; unmatched bases: 5. The germline V gene encodes CDR1 SGDLS and CDR2 YYNGEE.

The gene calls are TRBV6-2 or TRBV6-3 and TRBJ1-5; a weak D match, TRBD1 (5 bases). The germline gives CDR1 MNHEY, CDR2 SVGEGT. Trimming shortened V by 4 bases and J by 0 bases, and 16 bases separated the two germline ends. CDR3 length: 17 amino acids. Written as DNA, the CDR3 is TGTGCCAGCAGTTCAAGAAGACAGATTTATAGCAATCAGCCCCAGCATTTT. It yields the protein CASSSRRQIYSNQPQHF.

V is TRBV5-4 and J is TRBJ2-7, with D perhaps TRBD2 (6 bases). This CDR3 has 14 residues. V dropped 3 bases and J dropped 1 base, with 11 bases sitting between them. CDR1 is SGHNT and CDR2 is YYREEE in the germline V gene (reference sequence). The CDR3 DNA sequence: TGTGCCAGCAGCTCCGCGGGGTTGTCCTACGAGCAGTACTTC. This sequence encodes CASSSAGLSYEQYF.

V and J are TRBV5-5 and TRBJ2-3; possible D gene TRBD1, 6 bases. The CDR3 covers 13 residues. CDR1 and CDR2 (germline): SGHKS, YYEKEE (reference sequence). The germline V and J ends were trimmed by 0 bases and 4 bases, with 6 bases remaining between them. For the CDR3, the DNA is TGTGCCAGCAGCTTGGACAGGGCAGATACGCAGTATTTT. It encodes CASSLDRADTQYF.

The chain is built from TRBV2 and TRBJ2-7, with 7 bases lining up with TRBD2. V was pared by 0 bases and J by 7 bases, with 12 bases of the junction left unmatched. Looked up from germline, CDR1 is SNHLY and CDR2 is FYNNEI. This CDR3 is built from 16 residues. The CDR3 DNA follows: TGTGCCAGCAGTGAAGCCCGGCACGGGGGAGGGTGGGAGCAGTACTTC. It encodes CASSEARHGGGWEQYF.